This TCR beta chain was captured in a study of blood T cell repertoires in COVID-19. Across the study: Sites across the United States, Italy and Spain contributed samples from acute and convalescent COVID-19. Sources were T cells, B-cell-depleted T cells, or PBMCs; the material itself was cDNA or gDNA.

The germline V and J ends were trimmed by 0 bases and 12 bases, with 15 bases remaining between them. The CDR3 length is 14 residues. Germline values: CDR1 LGHNA, CDR2 YSLEER. Per the study methods: Reference gene primer amplification gave estimated nucleated cell counts. Only in-frame clones appear in the TCRdb table, and some are missing; sequencing was by immunoSEQ multiplex PCR. V, J and clone size derive from that table, while D and trimming were established from the DNA sequence. The top ten clones hold 8.5% to 9.5% of a sample with about 110,000 clones, roughly 79% of them seen once. The sample taken for sequencing was peripheral blood. The TCR sequence derives from a woman aged 65 to 85 with acute or convalescent COVID-19. V gene TRBV4-3 combines with J gene TRBJ2-4, with D tentatively TRBD2 (6 bases). The CDR3 is CASSQDRDLYAQYF. The CDR3 DNA follows: TGCGCCAGCAGCCAAGATAGGGACTTGTATGCTCAGTACTTC.